The rows below give T cell receptor beta chains drawn from one sample of a study of blood T cell repertoires in COVID-19. Method: immunoSEQ multiplex PCR; TCRdb's copy keeps in-frame clones and lacks some. Of more than 200,000 clones listed, around 84% are singletons. Sequencing was carried out using peripheral blood. These receptors all stem from an elderly woman with COVID-19, enrolled during active disease. Each CDR3 is given with its conserved first and last residue. Each record gives: D gene, V gene, J gene, clone size, CDR3 protein, CDR3 DNA. A D gene is named only where the DNA matches it firmly. Not every row has a clone size; where given, it reads once, few, many or a size class.

>TRBD2|TRBV9|TRBJ2-3|once
CASSVRGTTSSGGVDTQYF
TGTGCCAGCAGCGTACGCGGGACTACTTCTAGCGGAGGTGTAGATACGCAGTATTTT
>-|TRBV5-1|TRBJ1-5|once
CASSLNGDNQPQHF
TGCGCCAGCAGCTTGAACGGAGACAATCAGCCCCAGCATTTT
>TRBD1|TRBV19|TRBJ1-5|-
CASSIGEPGTGASNQPQHF
TGTGCCAGTAGTATAGGGGAACCCGGGACAGGGGCTAGCAATCAGCCCCAGCATTTT
>-|TRBV11-2|TRBJ1-4|-
CASSLQQGVQGNLFF
TGTGCCAGCAGCTTACAACAGGGAGTTCAGGGAAACCTGTTTTTT
>-|TRBV7-2|TRBJ1-3|few
CASSLGGGASGNTIYF
TGTGCCAGCAGCTTAGGCGGCGGAGCCTCTGGAAACACCATATATTTT
>TRBD1|TRBV6-5|TRBJ1-5|-
CAIQGMLGQPQHF
TGTGCCATACAGGGGATGTTGGGGCAGCCCCAGCATTTT
>TRBD1|TRBV28|TRBJ2-5|-
CANSNRGRKETQYF
TGTGCCAATTCGAACAGGGGTCGCAAAGAGACCCAGTACTTC
>-|TRBV15|TRBJ2-3|-
CATSLRGLSTDTQYF
TGTGCCACCAGCCTTAGGGGTTTGTCCACAGATACGCAGTATTTT
>-|TRBV9|TRBJ2-2|-
CASSVGGPAGELFF
TGTGCCAGCAGCGTAGGGGGGCCGGCCGGGGAGCTGTTTTTT
>TRBD1|TRBV28|TRBJ2-4|-
CASSEGTGVKNIQYF
TGTGCCAGCAGTGAGGGGACAGGGGTTAAAAACATTCAGTACTTC
>TRBD1|TRBV12-3/TRBV12-4|TRBJ1-4|-
CASSLGTGEKLFF
TGTGCCAGCAGTTTGGGGACAGGGGAAAAACTGTTTTTT
>-|TRBV7-2|TRBJ1-1|once
CASSLLTAMNTEAFF
TGTGCCAGCAGCTTGCTAACTGCTATGAACACTGAAGCTTTCTTT
>-|TRBV5-5|TRBJ2-7|-
CASSLGTVYSYEQYF
TGTGCCAGCAGCTTGGGGACAGTATATTCCTACGAGCAGTACTTC
>-|TRBV16|TRBJ1-3|-
CASSQWQGSGNTIYF
TGTGCCAGCAGCCAATGGCAGGGCTCTGGAAACACCATATATTTT
>-|TRBV6-5|TRBJ1-5|-
CASTYSTGYDQPQHF
TGTGCCAGCACATACTCTACAGGGTACGACCAGCCCCAGCATTTT
>TRBD1|TRBV5-1|TRBJ1-1|-
CASSLQGAPNTEAFF
TGCGCCAGCAGCTTGCAGGGGGCCCCCAACACTGAAGCTTTCTTT
>TRBD2|TRBV7-2|TRBJ2-3|once
CASRRTSGGGVDTQYF
TGTGCCAGCAGGCGGACTAGCGGGGGAGGGGTGGATACGCAGTATTTT
>TRBD1|TRBV18|TRBJ1-4|-
CASSGQDEKLFF
TGTGCCAGCTCGGGACAGGATGAAAAACTGTTTTTT
>-|TRBV5-6|TRBJ1-2|-
CASSFQGNGYTF
TGTGCCAGCAGCTTCCAGGGGAACGGCTACACCTTC
>TRBD1|TRBV5-8|TRBJ1-6|-
CASSRDRVSPLHF
TGTGCCAGCAGTAGGGACAGGGTTTCACCCCTCCACTTT
>-|TRBV7-2|TRBJ1-1|few
CASSSPGSDSRAFF
TGTGCCAGCAGCTCCCCCGGGTCCGATAGTAGGGCTTTCTTT
>TRBD1|TRBV28|TRBJ2-3|-
CAAFPLPGTGYTDTQYF
TGTGCCGCCTTCCCCCTCCCTGGGACAGGGTACACAGATACGCAGTATTTT
>-|TRBV12-3/TRBV12-4|TRBJ1-1|-
CASSFQVPRIAFF
TGTGCCAGCAGTTTTCAAGTCCCGAGAATAGCTTTCTTT
>-|TRBV27|TRBJ1-1|-
CASSWGRTLNTEAFF
TGTGCCAGCAGTTGGGGCCGGACGCTGAACACTGAAGCTTTCTTT
>TRBD2|TRBV11-2|TRBJ2-1|once
CASSKLAGEANEQFF
TGTGCCAGCAGCAAACTAGCGGGGGAAGCGAATGAGCAGTTCTTC
>-|TRBV6-6|TRBJ1-1|-
CATLRGTEAFF
TGTGCCACCCTTCGGGGCACTGAAGCTTTCTTT
>TRBD1|TRBV30|TRBJ2-6|-
CAWSRDRGLPGANVLTF
TGTGCCTGGAGCCGGGACAGGGGACTCCCTGGGGCCAACGTCCTGACTTTC
>-|TRBV5-1|TRBJ1-1|-
CASSLESGSTEAFF
TGCGCCAGCAGCTTGGAGAGCGGGAGCACTGAAGCTTTCTTT
>-|TRBV9|TRBJ1-3|-
CASSVDLSVHSGNTIYF
TGTGCCAGCAGCGTAGATCTGTCAGTACACTCTGGAAACACCATATATTTT